This TCR beta chain was profiled in a study of CD8+CD57+ T cells in acquired aplastic anemia. Study-level background: Roughly 3.2 ug was the average amount of DNA from sorted CD4+ and CD8+ cells.

Genomic DNA constituted the template upon which TCR beta VDJ and CDR3 profiling was performed. MiXCR, run by TCRdb on the reads, gives a single entry per CDR3 protein. The repertoire holds about 190,000 distinct CDR3 sequences, with 64% as singletons. Per germline, CDR1 SGHRS and CDR2 YFSETQ. This CDR3 is 13 amino acids long. V shed 7 bases and J shed 7 bases, with 15 bases lying between them. The sequenced sample was sorted CD4+, CD8+, or CD8+CD57+ T cells (not recorded which) from PBMCs. The clonotype comes from a human donor with severe aplastic anemia or a healthy control (not recorded which). The chain has TRBV5-1 and TRBJ2-1; tentatively, D is TRBD1 (6 bases). CDR3 in DNA: TGCGCCAGCTCTTACCGGACAGCAAATGAGCAGTTCTTC. Protein sequence: CASSYRTANEQFF.